The 31 T cell receptor beta chains below all came from one sample that was sequenced in a study of shared clonotypes between healthy human individuals. Terminally differentiated effector memory CD45RA+ cells were excluded by CCR7 positive selection of CD45RO-negative cells. Using immunoSEQ multiplex PCR, the repertoire was profiled, and TCRdb retains in-frame clones only, with some absent. The data contain about 2 million clones, about 95% of them singletons. The source material was naive CD8+ T cells sorted from blood. All receptors derive from a young man in good health.

The chain couples TRBV27 to TRBJ2-3, with 10 positions matching TRBD2. V lost 7 bases and J lost 4; bases outside the gene matches: 8. Germline V gives CDR1 MNHEY, CDR2 SMNVEV (reference sequence). This CDR3 spans 15 amino acids. The CDR3 nucleotides are TGTGCCAGCACCTTTGGAGCGGGGGGGGCAGATACGCAGTATTTT. Translation: CASTFGAGGADTQYF.

The chain recombines TRBV19 with TRBJ2-7, with D possibly being TRBD2 (5 bases). Looked up from germline, CDR1 is LNHDA and CDR2 is SQIVND (reference sequence). The CDR3 spans 14 residues. The V end was cut by 6 bases, the J end by 7 bases, with 19 bases between. The CDR3 sequence: CASSPRTGRGEQYF. CDR3 bases: TGTGCCAGTAGCCCACGGACGGGGAGAGGAGAGCAGTACTTC.

The chain combines TRBV6-1 with TRBJ1-2; no clear D gene. CDR3 length: 18 residues. CDR1 and CDR2 (germline): MNHNS, SASEGT. V was cut by 3 bases and J by 1 base, with 21 bases left in between. This CDR3 is CASSEQGPGENLNYGYTF. CDR3 DNA sequence: TGTGCCAGCAGTGAGCAAGGACCCGGCGAAAACCTTAACTATGGCTACACCTTC.

The chain uses TRBV4-1 and TRBJ2-5; TRBD1 or TRBD2 may be the D gene (5 bases each). Germline lookup yields CDR1 MGHRA and CDR2 YSYEKL. This CDR3 region has 15 residues. The V end was cut by 4 bases, the J end by 4 bases, with 16 bases between. CDR3 sequence (DNA): TGCGCCAGCAGCCGACAGAAGCGGACCTCAGAGACCCAGTACTTC. Translated: CASSRQKRTSETQYF.

This rearrangement joins TRBV7-9 to TRBJ1-2; D might be TRBD1 (6 bases). V was pared by 2 bases and J by 3 bases, with 13 bases between. CDR1 and CDR2 from the germline V gene are SEHNR and FQNEAQ (reference sequence). The CDR3 spans 15 residues. CDR3: CASSLTGQTYYGYTF. The CDR3 nucleotides read TGTGCCAGCAGCTTAACCGGACAGACATACTATGGCTACACCTTC.

In the case of this clone: Other DNA sequences in the same sample also yield this CDR3. The chain carries TRBV5-1 and TRBJ1-2; D is undetermined. This CDR3 contains 14 residues. V lost 0 bases and J 3 bases, leaving 9 bases between the germline ends. Germline V gene data show CDR1 as SGHRS and CDR2 as YFSETQ. CDR3 DNA sequence: TGCGCCAGCAGCTTGGAGGCAGCCGACTATGGCTACACCTTC. It encodes CASSLEAADYGYTF.

This clone was seen once. The V gene is TRBV9, the J gene TRBJ2-5; 8 nucleotides line up with TRBD2. The CDR3 is made up of 16 amino acids. J was trimmed by 1 base and V by 3 bases; bases with no gene match: 8. Per the germline V gene, CDR1 is SGDLS and CDR2 is YYNGEE. The CDR3: CASSGTGTRGQETQYF. CDR3 coding DNA: TGTGCCAGCAGCGGGACCGGGACTAGGGGCCAAGAGACCCAGTACTTC.

This chain connects TRBV2 to TRBJ1-1, with TRBD1 matching over 10 bases. The CDR3 has 15 amino acids. CDR1 and CDR2 from the germline V gene are SNHLY and FYNNEI. The ends lost 5 bases at V and 3 bases at J; junction bases unmatched: 6. The CDR3 is CASSQPGTGDTEAFF. The DNA of the CDR3 is TGTGCCAGCAGTCAACCCGGGACAGGGGACACTGAAGCTTTCTTT.

V and J are TRBV20-1 and TRBJ1-2; no clear D. The germline V gene encodes CDR1 DFQATT and CDR2 SNEGSKA (reference sequence). This CDR3 comprises 10 residues. V was shortened by 6 bases and J by 6 bases, with 8 bases between the two germline ends. For the CDR3, the DNA is TGCAGTGCCCAAGGAGATGGCTACACCTTC. Translated, it gives CSAQGDGYTF.

The chain carries TRBV6-5 and TRBJ2-7; TRBD2 agrees at 12 bases. Trimming at V came to 2 bases and at J to 0 bases, leaving 2 bases not matched to a gene. CDR3 length: 16 amino acids. CDR1 and CDR2 (germline): MNHEY, SVGAGI. CDR3 in DNA: TGTGCCAGCAGTTACGAGACTAGCGGGAGCTCCTACGAGCAGTACTTC. Encoded protein: CASSYETSGSSYEQYF.

About this clone itself: In the same sample, other DNA sequences code for this CDR3. The chain has TRBV4-3 and TRBJ1-2; a possible D gene is TRBD1 (5 bases). The CDR3 runs to 15 residues. Germline values: CDR1 LGHNA, CDR2 YSLEER. Trimming took off 0 bases at V and 4 bases at J, with 12 bases between the two ends. CDR3 in amino acids: CASSQDLTGTYGYTF. In DNA, the CDR3 is TGCGCCAGCAGCCAAGATTTGACGGGGACCTATGGCTACACCTTC.

The chain employs TRBV15 and TRBJ1-1; D gene ambiguous. V dropped 4 bases and J dropped 1 base, with 4 bases sitting between them. CDR1 and CDR2 (germline): LNHNV, YYDKDF (reference sequence). The CDR3 is made up of 12 amino acids. In DNA, the CDR3 is TGTGCCACCAGCAAACCGAACACTGAAGCTTTCTTT. Protein product: CATSKPNTEAFF.

The chain combines TRBV7-9 with TRBJ2-5; possibly TRBD1 or TRBD2 for D (5 bases each). Trimming shortened V by 7 bases and J by 1 base, and 13 bases separated the two germline ends. The CDR3 sequence is 14 residues long. The germline CDR1 and CDR2 sequences are SEHNR and FQNEAQ (reference sequence). In DNA form, the CDR3 reads TGTGCCAGCACCCACACAGGACTCCAAGAGACCCAGTACTTC. Translated, it gives CASTHTGLQETQYF.

This rearrangement joins TRBV21-1 to TRBJ2-7; the listed D gene, TRBD2, was not tested against the DNA. TRBV21-1 is noted as a pseudogene. The CDR3 is 13 residues long. CDR3 DNA: TGTGCCAGCAGCACCGAGCGGGAGTACGAGCAGTACTTC. Its translation is CASSTEREYEQYF.

The chain links TRBV13 to TRBJ1-5; 7 bases agree with TRBD1. V shed 4 bases and J 2 bases; nucleotides not matched to a gene: 2. Looked up from germline, CDR1 is PRHDT and CDR2 is FYEKMQ (reference sequence). The CDR3 spans 14 residues. The CDR3 region is CASSWTGGNQPQHF. CDR3 nucleotide sequence: TGTGCCAGCAGCTGGACAGGCGGCAATCAGCCCCAGCATTTT.

This clone was detected once. The chain has TRBV29-1 and TRBJ1-3; no clear D gene. Germline CDR1 reads SQVTM; CDR2 reads ANQGSEA. The CDR3 loop spans 11 amino acids. Trimming removed 7 bases at V and 0 bases at J, with 4 bases between. CDR3 bases: TGCAGCGCCGTCTCTGGAAACACCATATATTTT. As protein: CSAVSGNTIYF.

To note about this clone: No conserved phenylalanine or tryptophan ends this CDR3, so it is likely a read error. No DNA is shown, since the ends of the CDR3 on it are uncertain; the CDR3 is the one TCRdb lists. The chain has TRBV7-8 and TRBJ2-7; TRBD2, the table's D call, lacks a check against the DNA. Germline V gives CDR1 SGHVS, CDR2 FQNEAQ. The CDR3 length equals 10 residues, ends included. The chain's CDR3 is CASTTKGRGL.

This clone was observed a handful of times. Different DNA sequences within this sample yield the same CDR3. The rearrangement joins TRBV4-1 to TRBJ1-1; D gene unclear. V lost 0 bases, J lost 3 bases, and 5 bases lay in between. CDR3 size: 13 residues. Per the germline V gene, CDR1 is MGHRA and CDR2 is YSYEKL. CDR3 in amino acids: CASSQDSDTEAFF. The CDR3 DNA reads as TGCGCCAGCAGCCAAGATTCGGACACTGAAGCTTTCTTT.

J is TRBJ2-7 and V is TRBV10-1; TRBD2 might be the D (6 bases). Germline CDR1 is WNHNN and CDR2 is SYGVQD (reference sequence). V shed 4 bases and J shed 5 bases, with 18 bases lying between them. The length of the CDR3 is 15 residues. CDR3 in DNA: TGCGCCAGCAGTGCTATTGGAACGGGAGTTAACGAGCAGTACTTC. It codes for CASSAIGTGVNEQYF.

V usage is TRBV7-9 and J usage is TRBJ2-3, with 7 bases lining up with TRBD1. The CDR3 runs 18 residues. CDR1 and CDR2 (germline): SEHNR, FQNEAQ (reference sequence). Germline trimming cut 1 base from V and 4 bases from J; bases unmatched to any gene: 14. DNA of the CDR3: TGTGCCAGCAGCTTAGGTAGGGCGACAGGGTTGTCTCCAGATACGCAGTATTTT. It specifies CASSLGRATGLSPDTQYF.

The DNA of the CDR3 is TGTGCCAGCAGCCGAGGACAGCCTTATGGCTACACCTTC. Its protein is CASSRGQPYGYTF. J is TRBJ1-2 and V is TRBV7-9; maybe TRBD1 (6 bases). Trimming removed 5 bases at V and 5 bases at J, with 12 bases between. This CDR3 has 13 residues. CDR1 and CDR2 (germline): SEHNR, FQNEAQ (reference sequence).

The chain links TRBV5-6 to TRBJ2-3; D ambiguous. V lost 0 bases and J 1 base, leaving 12 bases between the germline ends. Germline V gives CDR1 SGHDT, CDR2 YYEEEE. The CDR3 sequence is 16 residues long. CDR3 in DNA: TGTGCCAGCAGCTTGGGGCCCGGGTGGGGCACAGATACGCAGTATTTT. Translated, it gives CASSLGPGWGTDTQYF.

The sample holds one count of this clone. This chain joins TRBV27 and TRBJ2-3, with TRBD2 matching 10 bases. Looked up from germline, CDR1 is MNHEY and CDR2 is SMNVEV (reference sequence). V lost 3 bases to trimming and J lost 4 bases; unmatched junction nucleotides: 4. This CDR3 spans 15 amino acids. CDR3 region: CASSFWSGRADTQYF. DNA of the CDR3: TGTGCCAGCAGTTTTTGGAGCGGGAGGGCAGATACGCAGTATTTT.

This rearrangement joins TRBV27 to TRBJ1-2; TRBD1 matches at 10 bases. V gave up 4 bases and J gave up 1 base; unmatched junction bases: 3. Germline assignment: CDR1 MNHEY and CDR2 SMNVEV (reference sequence). This CDR3 has 15 residues. CDR3 region: CASSSGQGLNYGYTF. As DNA, the CDR3 is TGTGCCAGCAGTTCGGGACAGGGGCTTAACTATGGCTACACCTTC.

This chain links TRBV18 with TRBJ2-7; D is possibly TRBD1 or TRBD2 (6 bases each). The germline gives CDR1 KGHSH, CDR2 LQKENI. Trimming cost V 3 bases and J 2 bases, with 14 bases left between them. CDR3 length: 15 amino acids. In DNA form, the CDR3 reads TGTGCCAGCTCACCTAAAGACGGGGGCGCCTACGAGCAGTACTTC. Its protein is CASSPKDGGAYEQYF.

On this clone itself: Other DNA sequences in this specimen translate into the identical CDR3. The chain links TRBV9 to TRBJ1-2, with a weak D call TRBD1 (5 bases). This CDR3 contains 13 residues. Germline V gene lookup returns CDR1 SGDLS and CDR2 YYNGEE. V was pared by 0 bases and J by 2 bases, with 5 bases between. The CDR3 region has the DNA TGTGCCAGCAGCGTAGGACAGAACTATGGCTACACCTTC. Its translation: CASSVGQNYGYTF. Drawing the rest from reference TRBV9 and TRBJ1-2, the complete variable domain is DSGVTQTPKHLITATGQRVTLRCSPRSGDLSVYWYQQSLDQGLQFLIQYYNGEERAKGNILERFSAQQFPDLHSELNLSSLELGDSALYFCASSVGQNYGYTFGSGTRLTVV.

This chain uses TRBV11-2 with TRBJ1-1; D is unclear. Looked up from germline, CDR1 is SGHAT and CDR2 is FQNNGV. Trimming removed 1 base at V and 2 bases at J, with 11 bases between. The CDR3 is made up of 15 amino acids. CDR3 bases: TGTGCCAGCAGCTTAGGAACGGGATCCAACACTGAAGCTTTCTTT. Its protein is CASSLGTGSNTEAFF.

The chain recombines TRBV30 with TRBJ1-5; D perhaps matches TRBD1 (5 bases). V lost 1 base and J 9 bases, leaving 10 bases between the germline ends. Germline CDR1 and CDR2: GTSNPN and SVGIG (reference sequence). This CDR3 has 12 amino acids. CDR3: CAWSDGTGPQHF. In DNA form, the CDR3 reads TGTGCCTGGAGTGACGGGACCGGGCCCCAGCATTTT.

This chain connects TRBV28 to TRBJ2-7; D uncertain. CDR1 MDHEN and CDR2 SYDVKM come from the germline V gene. The CDR3 has 10 amino acids. V lost 8 bases, J lost 6 bases, and 8 bases lay in between. The CDR3 DNA sequence: TGTGCCAGCGGCGAAGGCGAGCAGTACTTC. It encodes CASGEGEQYF.

This rearrangement joins TRBV6-4 to TRBJ1-1; possible D gene TRBD1, 6 bases. CDR1 and CDR2 (germline): MRHNA, SNTAGT. V was shortened by 7 bases and J by 2 bases, with 14 bases between the two germline ends. The CDR3 length is 14 residues. Here the CDR3 reads CASTRARGNTEAFF. In nucleotides, the CDR3 is TGTGCCAGCACCAGAGCCAGGGGAAACACTGAAGCTTTCTTT.

The chain couples TRBV4-1 to TRBJ1-6; D is uncertain. V lost 2 bases and J 7 bases, leaving 12 bases between the germline ends. CDR3 size: 15 residues. CDR1 is MGHRA and CDR2 is YSYEKL in the germline V gene. The CDR3 reads CASSQLGPENSPLHF. The CDR3 region has the DNA TGCGCCAGCAGCCAACTAGGACCCGAGAATTCACCCCTCCACTTT.